This TCR beta chain was retrieved from a study of OX40 agonist ivuxolimab in advanced cancers. The wider study: Each dose-escalation patient presented with hepatocellular carcinoma, melanoma, renal cell or head and neck cancer. Findings and caveats of the study: Expanded peripheral T cell antigen specificity was not determined.

On this clone itself: The target antigen is unknown.

V lost 4 bases and J lost 6, with 12 bases in between. CDR3 size: 13 residues. The germline V gene has CDR1 SGHTA and CDR2 FQGTGA. Sequenced by immunoSEQ multiplex PCR; TCRdb stores in-frame clones only, minus some. The profile shows approximately 81,000 clones, 88% of them singletons. Collection of blood occurred at baseline, at cycle 4 day 1, and at cycle 7 day 1. The clonotype originates from an adult with an advanced solid tumor such as melanoma, head and neck, liver or kidney cancer. The source material was CD4+ or CD8+ T cells sorted from blood, sampled in a trial of the OX40 agonist ivuxolimab. J is TRBJ1-1 and V is TRBV7-3; D is unclear. CDR3 loop: CASSSDGGAEAFF. DNA of the CDR3: TGTGCCAGCAGCTCAGACGGTGGGGCTGAAGCTTTCTTT.